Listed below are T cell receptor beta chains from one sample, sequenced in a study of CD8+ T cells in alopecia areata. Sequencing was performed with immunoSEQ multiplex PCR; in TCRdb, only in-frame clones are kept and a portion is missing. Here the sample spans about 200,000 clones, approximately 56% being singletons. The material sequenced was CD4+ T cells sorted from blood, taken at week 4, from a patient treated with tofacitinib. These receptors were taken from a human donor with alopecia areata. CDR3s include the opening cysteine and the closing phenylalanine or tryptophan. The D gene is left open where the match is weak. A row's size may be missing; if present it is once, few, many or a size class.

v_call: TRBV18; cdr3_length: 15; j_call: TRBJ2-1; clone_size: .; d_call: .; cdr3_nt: TGTGCCAGCTCGCCCCTACCTAATACAGCGTATGAGCAGTTCTTC; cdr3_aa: CASSPLPNTAYEQFF
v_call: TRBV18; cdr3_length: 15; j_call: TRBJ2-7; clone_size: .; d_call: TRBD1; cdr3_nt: TGTGCCAGCTCACCTGACAGGGATCTGTCCTACGAGCAGTACTTC; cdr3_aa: CASSPDRDLSYEQYF
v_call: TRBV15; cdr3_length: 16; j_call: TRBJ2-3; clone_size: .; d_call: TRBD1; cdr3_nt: TGTGCCACCAGCAGTTGGACAGGGGCCGTCACAGATACGCAGTATTTT; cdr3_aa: CATSSWTGAVTDTQYF
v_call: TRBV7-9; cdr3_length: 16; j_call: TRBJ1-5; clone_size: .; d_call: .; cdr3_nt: TGTGCCAGCAGCTTAGGCACAGGAGGTAGCAATCAGCCCCAGCATTTT; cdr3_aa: CASSLGTGGSNQPQHF
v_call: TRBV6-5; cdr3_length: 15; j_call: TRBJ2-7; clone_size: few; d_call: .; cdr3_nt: TGTGCCAGCAGTTACCGCCGGGACAACTCCTACGAGCAGTACTTC; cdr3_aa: CASSYRRDNSYEQYF
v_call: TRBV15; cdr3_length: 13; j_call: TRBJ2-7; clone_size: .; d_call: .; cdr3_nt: TGTGCCACCAGCAGACAGACAGGCTACGAGCAGTACTTC; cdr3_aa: CATSRQTGYEQYF
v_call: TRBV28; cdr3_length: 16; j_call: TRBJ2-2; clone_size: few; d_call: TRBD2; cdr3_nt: TGTGCCAGCAGTTTAGCCGGGACTAGCGGAACCGGGGAGCTGTTTTTT; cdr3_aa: CASSLAGTSGTGELFF
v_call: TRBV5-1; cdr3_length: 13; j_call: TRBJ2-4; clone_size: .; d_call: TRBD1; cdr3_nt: TGCGCCAGCAGCCACGGACAGGGAGCCATTCAGTACTTC; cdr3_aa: CASSHGQGAIQYF
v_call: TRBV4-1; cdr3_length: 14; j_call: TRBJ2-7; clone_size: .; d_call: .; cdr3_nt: TGCGCCAGCAGCCAAGAACGGGGCCCGTTGGAGCAGTACTTC; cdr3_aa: CASSQERGPLEQYF
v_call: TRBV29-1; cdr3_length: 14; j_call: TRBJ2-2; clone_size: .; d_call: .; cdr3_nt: TGCAGCGTTGGAGGGATGGTGAACACCGGGGAGCTGTTTTTT; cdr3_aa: CSVGGMVNTGELFF
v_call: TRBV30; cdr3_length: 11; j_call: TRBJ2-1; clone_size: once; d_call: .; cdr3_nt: TGTGCCTGGAGTGTCCTAGATGAGCAGTTCTTC; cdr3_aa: CAWSVLDEQFF
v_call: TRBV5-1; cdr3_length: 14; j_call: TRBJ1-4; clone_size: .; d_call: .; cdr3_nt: TGCGCCAGCAGCTTGTCCGCAACTAATGAAAAACTGTTTTTT; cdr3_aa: CASSLSATNEKLFF
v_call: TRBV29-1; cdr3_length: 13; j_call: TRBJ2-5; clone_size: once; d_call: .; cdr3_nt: TGCAGCGCACACGGACAGTTCCAAGAGACCCAGTACTTC; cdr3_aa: CSAHGQFQETQYF
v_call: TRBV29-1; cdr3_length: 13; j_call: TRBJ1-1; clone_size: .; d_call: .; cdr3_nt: TGCAGCGTCGCTCCCTTAGGGAACACTGAAGCTTTCTTT; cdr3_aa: CSVAPLGNTEAFF
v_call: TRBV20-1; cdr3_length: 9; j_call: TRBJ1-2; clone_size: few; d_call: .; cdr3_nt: TGCAGTGCCGGTGGTGGCTACACCTTC; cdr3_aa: CSAGGGYTF
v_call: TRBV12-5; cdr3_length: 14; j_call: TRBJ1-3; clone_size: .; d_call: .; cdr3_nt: TGTGCTAGTGGTCGACAGATCTCTGGAAACACCATATATTTT; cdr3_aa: CASGRQISGNTIYF
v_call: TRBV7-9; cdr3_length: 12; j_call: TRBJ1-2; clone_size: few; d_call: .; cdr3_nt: TGTGCCAGCAGCTTAGCCCGATCGGACTACACCTTC; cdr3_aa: CASSLARSDYTF
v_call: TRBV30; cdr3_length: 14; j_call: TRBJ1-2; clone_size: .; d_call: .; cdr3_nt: TGTGCCTGGACGGCCGTGGTTCTAGTGTCGGGCTACACCTTC; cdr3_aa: CAWTAVVLVSGYTF
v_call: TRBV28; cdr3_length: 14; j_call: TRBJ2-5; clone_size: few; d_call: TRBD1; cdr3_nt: TGTGCCAGCAGTTTGACAGGGGGAATGGAGACCCAGTACTTC; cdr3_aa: CASSLTGGMETQYF
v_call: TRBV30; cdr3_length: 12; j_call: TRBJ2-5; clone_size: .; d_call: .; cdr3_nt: TGTGCCTGGGGAGGCAGGGTGGAGACCCAGTACTTC; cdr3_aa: CAWGGRVETQYF
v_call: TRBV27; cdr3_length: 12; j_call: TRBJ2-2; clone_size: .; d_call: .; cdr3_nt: TGTGCCAGCAGCTCACGGTGGGGGGAGCTGTTTTTT; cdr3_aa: CASSSRWGELFF
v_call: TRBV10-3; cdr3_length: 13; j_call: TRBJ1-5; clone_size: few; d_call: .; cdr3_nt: TGTGCCATCGCGATTGATAGCAATCAGCCCCAGCATTTT; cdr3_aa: CAIAIDSNQPQHF
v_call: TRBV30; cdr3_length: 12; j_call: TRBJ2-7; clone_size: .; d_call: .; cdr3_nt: TGTGCCTGGGGACGGGGCTTCTTGGAGCAGTACTTC; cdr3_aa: CAWGRGFLEQYF
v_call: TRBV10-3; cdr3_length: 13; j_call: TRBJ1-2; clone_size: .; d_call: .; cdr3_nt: TGTGCCATCAGTGATCGGGACAACTATGGCTACACCTTC; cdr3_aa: CAISDRDNYGYTF
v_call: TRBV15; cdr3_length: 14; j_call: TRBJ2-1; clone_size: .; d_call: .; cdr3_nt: TGTGCCACCAAAGCCCAGGGGGGGGCAGGAGAGCAGTTCTTC; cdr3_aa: CATKAQGGAGEQFF
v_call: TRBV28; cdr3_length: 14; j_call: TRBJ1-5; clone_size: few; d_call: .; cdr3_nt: TGTGCCAGCAGCAGACCGGGCACGACCACGACCCAGCATTTT; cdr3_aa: CASSRPGTTTTQHF
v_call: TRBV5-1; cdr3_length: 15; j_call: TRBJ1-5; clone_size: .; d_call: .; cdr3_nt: TGCGCCAGCAGCTCACTGGGGATCCCGGGCCAGCCCCAGCATTTT; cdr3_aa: CASSSLGIPGQPQHF
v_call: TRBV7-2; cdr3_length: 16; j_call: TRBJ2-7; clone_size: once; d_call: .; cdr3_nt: TGTGCCAGCAGCTCCAAAGGGGGATTTGTGTGGGACGAGCAGTACTTC; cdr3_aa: CASSSKGGFVWDEQYF
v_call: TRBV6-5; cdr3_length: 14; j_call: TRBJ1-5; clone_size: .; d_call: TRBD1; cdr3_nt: TGTGCCAGCCAGCCGGGACAGTACAATCAGCCCCAGCATTTT; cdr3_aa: CASQPGQYNQPQHF
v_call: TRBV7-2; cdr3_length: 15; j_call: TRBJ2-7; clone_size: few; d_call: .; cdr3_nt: TGTGCCAGCAGCTTCCGACAGGGAGGGGCCTACGAGCAGTACTTC; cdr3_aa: CASSFRQGGAYEQYF
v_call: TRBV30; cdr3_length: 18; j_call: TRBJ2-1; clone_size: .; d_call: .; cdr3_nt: TGTGCCTGGAGCGTTCCTAGCTACGGGGCCCTCTCCTACAATGAGCAGTTCTTC; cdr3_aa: CAWSVPSYGALSYNEQFF
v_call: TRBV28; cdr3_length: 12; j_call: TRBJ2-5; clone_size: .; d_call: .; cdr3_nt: TGTGCCAGCAGCCTCAGGGGAAAGACCCAGTACTTC; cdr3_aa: CASSLRGKTQYF
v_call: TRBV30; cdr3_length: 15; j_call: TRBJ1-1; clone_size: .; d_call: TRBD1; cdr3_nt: TGTGCCTGGTTGCCCCGGGACAGGCTGAACACTGAAGCTTTCTTT; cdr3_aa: CAWLPRDRLNTEAFF
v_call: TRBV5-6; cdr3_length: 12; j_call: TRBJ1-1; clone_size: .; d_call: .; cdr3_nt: TGTGCCAGCAGCTTGAGGGCCCATGAAGCTTTCTTT; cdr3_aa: CASSLRAHEAFF
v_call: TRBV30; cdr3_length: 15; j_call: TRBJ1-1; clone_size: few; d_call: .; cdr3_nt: TGTGCCTGGAGTACGCCAGAGGGTTTAGTCACTGAAGCTTTCTTT; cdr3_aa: CAWSTPEGLVTEAFF
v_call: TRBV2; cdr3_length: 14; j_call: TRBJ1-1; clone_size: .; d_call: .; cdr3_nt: TGTGCCAGCAGTGTGAGTCAGGTGAACACTGAAGCTTTCTTT; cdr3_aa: CASSVSQVNTEAFF
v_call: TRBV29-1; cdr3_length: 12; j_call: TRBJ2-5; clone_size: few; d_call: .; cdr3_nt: TGCAGCGTTGGGGTAAACCAAGAGACCCAGTACTTC; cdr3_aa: CSVGVNQETQYF
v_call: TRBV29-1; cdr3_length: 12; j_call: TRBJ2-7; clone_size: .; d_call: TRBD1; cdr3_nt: TGCAGCGTCGGGACAGGGGGCTACGAGCAGTACTTC; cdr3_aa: CSVGTGGYEQYF
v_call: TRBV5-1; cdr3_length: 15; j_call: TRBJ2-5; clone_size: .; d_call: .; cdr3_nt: TGCGCCAGCAGCTTGGAAGCGCGGCTCCAAGAGACCCAGTACTTC; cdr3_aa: CASSLEARLQETQYF
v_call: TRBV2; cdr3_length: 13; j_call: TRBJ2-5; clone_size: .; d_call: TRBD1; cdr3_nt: TGTGCCAGCAGTCGGGACAGGGAAGAGACCCAGTACTTC; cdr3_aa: CASSRDREETQYF
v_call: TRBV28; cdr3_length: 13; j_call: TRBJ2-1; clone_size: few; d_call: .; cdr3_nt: TGTGCCAGCAGTTCCCGGTCCACACAGGAGCAGTTCTTC; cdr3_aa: CASSSRSTQEQFF
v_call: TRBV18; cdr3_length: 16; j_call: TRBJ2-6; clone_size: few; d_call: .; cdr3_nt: TGTGCCAGCTCACCGTCCTGGGGTTCTGGGGCCAACGTCCTGACTTTC; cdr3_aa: CASSPSWGSGANVLTF
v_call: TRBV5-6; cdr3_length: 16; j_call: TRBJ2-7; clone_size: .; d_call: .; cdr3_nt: TGTGCCAGCAGCTTATTTTTCGGGACGGCCATGCCCGAGCAGTACTTC; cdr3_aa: CASSLFFGTAMPEQYF
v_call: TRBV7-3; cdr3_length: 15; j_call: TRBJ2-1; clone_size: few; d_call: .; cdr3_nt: TGTGCCAGCAGCCCTGAAGGGGGGTCCTACAATGAGCAGTTCTTC; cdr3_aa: CASSPEGGSYNEQFF
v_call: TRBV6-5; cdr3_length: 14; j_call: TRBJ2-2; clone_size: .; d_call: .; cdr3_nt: TGTGCCAGCAGTTACGGCAGGGTGCCCGGGGAGCTGTTTTTT; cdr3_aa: CASSYGRVPGELFF
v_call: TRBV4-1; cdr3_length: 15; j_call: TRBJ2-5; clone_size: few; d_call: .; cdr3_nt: TGCGCCAGCAGCCACCAGGCGCGTCCCCAAGAGACCCAGTACTTC; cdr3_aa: CASSHQARPQETQYF
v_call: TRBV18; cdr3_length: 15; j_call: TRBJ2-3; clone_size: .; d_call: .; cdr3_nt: TGTGCCAGCTCACCACTCCGGCAGGGCGGTCTTACGCAGTATTTT; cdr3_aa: CASSPLRQGGLTQYF
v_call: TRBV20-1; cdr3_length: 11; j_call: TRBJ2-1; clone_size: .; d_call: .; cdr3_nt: TGCAGTGCTAGAGATGACCCAAAGCAGTTCTTC; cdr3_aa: CSARDDPKQFF